Given below is one T cell receptor beta chain in context. V was clipped by 6 bases and J by 1 base; unmatched bases: 5. This CDR3 has 16 amino acids. The V gene's germline CDR1 is SEHNR and CDR2 FQNEAQ (reference sequence). This sample is drawn from a study of T cell responses to AZD1222 COVID-19 vaccine. Sequenced by immunoSEQ multiplex PCR; TCRdb stores in-frame clones only, minus some. The table records about 140,000 clones, 80% to 95% of them present only once. The specimen comprised peripheral blood, sampled on day 0 of AZD1222 vaccination. This receptor was identified in an adult in good health. This chain uses TRBV7-9 with TRBJ2-1; 11 bases agree with TRBD2. The CDR3 nucleotides are TGTGCCAGCAGATCTACTAGCGGGAGTTCCTACAATGAGCAGTTCTTC. Its translation is CASRSTSGSSYNEQFF.